This is a list of T cell receptor beta chains from one sample in a study of blood T cell repertoires in COVID-19. Using immunoSEQ multiplex PCR, the repertoire was profiled, and TCRdb retains in-frame clones only, with some absent. The sample lists about 190,000 clones, 82% occurring once. The sample comprised peripheral blood. The source of these receptors is a woman aged 55 to 70 with COVID-19, enrolled during active disease. CDR3s include the opening cysteine and the closing phenylalanine or tryptophan. The D gene is left open where the match is weak. The size of a clone is reported for some rows only, either as once, few or many, or as a class for expanded clones.

D: NA; size: NA; V: TRBV12-2; J: TRBJ1-3; DNA: TGTGCAAGTCGCTCCGGTGGGGGCCTAACTGGAAACACCATATATTTT; CDR3: CASRSGGGLTGNTIYF
D: NA; size: few; V: TRBV19; J: TRBJ1-1; DNA: TGTGCCAGTAGTATCAGGCGGGGACGAGCTTTCTTT; CDR3: CASSIRRGRAFF
D: TRBD2; size: NA; V: TRBV24-1; J: TRBJ2-3; DNA: TGTGCCACCAGTGACGGGGTGGGAGGGACTAGCGGGAGAATTACAGATACGCAGTATTTT; CDR3: CATSDGVGGTSGRITDTQYF
D: NA; size: NA; V: TRBV30; J: TRBJ2-7; DNA: TGTGCCTGGAGTGTACTCTTCGACAGGTGGGAGCAGTACTTC; CDR3: CAWSVLFDRWEQYF
D: TRBD1; size: NA; V: TRBV28; J: TRBJ1-4; DNA: TGTGCCAGCAGTCCCCGGACAGGGGTGGTTGAAAAACTGTTTTTT; CDR3: CASSPRTGVVEKLFF
D: TRBD1; size: NA; V: TRBV24-1; J: TRBJ2-1; DNA: TGTGCCACCAGTGACCTATACAGGGGCCTAGGGGATGAGCAGTTCTTC; CDR3: CATSDLYRGLGDEQFF
D: NA; size: NA; V: TRBV19; J: TRBJ2-5; DNA: TGTGCCAGTAGTATAAGGACAGAAGAGACCCAGTACTTC; CDR3: CASSIRTEETQYF
D: NA; size: NA; V: TRBV7-9; J: TRBJ2-5; DNA: TGTGCCAGCAGCCCCTCTCTAGGGGGTGGGGGCCAAGAGACCCAGTACTTC; CDR3: CASSPSLGGGGQETQYF
D: TRBD2; size: NA; V: TRBV18; J: TRBJ2-2; DNA: TGTGCCAGCTCACCTATAACACTAGCGGGCCCACTGGGCACCGGGGAGCTGTTTTTT; CDR3: CASSPITLAGPLGTGELFF
D: NA; size: NA; V: TRBV11-1; J: TRBJ1-2; DNA: TGTGCCAGCAGCTTAGACGGTAACTATGGCTACACCTTC; CDR3: CASSLDGNYGYTF
D: TRBD2; size: NA; V: TRBV7-8; J: TRBJ2-1; DNA: TGTGCCAGCAGCTTAAGCGGGGGAAGGGATGAGCAGTTCTTC; CDR3: CASSLSGGRDEQFF
D: NA; size: NA; V: TRBV3-1/TRBV3-2; J: TRBJ1-2; DNA: TGTGCCAGCAGCCAAGTGAGGGACAGCTACACCTTC; CDR3: CASSQVRDSYTF
D: NA; size: once; V: TRBV7-6; J: TRBJ1-6; DNA: TGTGCCAGCAGCCGTACAGGAACCGATTCACCCCTCCACTTT; CDR3: CASSRTGTDSPLHF
D: NA; size: NA; V: TRBV30; J: TRBJ1-2; DNA: TGTGCCTGGAGTGCGGCAGGGTTTTCGGAAGGCTACACCTTC; CDR3: CAWSAAGFSEGYTF
D: NA; size: once; V: TRBV4-2; J: TRBJ2-3; DNA: TGTGCCAGCAGCCAAGCTAGCAGGATGGGCACAGATACGCAGTATTTT; CDR3: CASSQASRMGTDTQYF
D: NA; size: NA; V: TRBV28; J: TRBJ1-6; DNA: TGTGCCAGCAGTATATCCTCAGGACAGAGATATAATTCACCCCTCCACTTT; CDR3: CASSISSGQRYNSPLHF
D: NA; size: NA; V: TRBV19; J: TRBJ2-7; DNA: TGTGCCAGTAGTATAGATCGGGGTGTCTCTTCCTACGAGCAGTACTTC; CDR3: CASSIDRGVSSYEQYF
D: NA; size: NA; V: TRBV30; J: TRBJ1-2; DNA: TGTGCCTGGAGCGCCGCGGGCCGGGGTGGCTACACCTTC; CDR3: CAWSAAGRGGYTF
D: TRBD2; size: NA; V: TRBV11-2; J: TRBJ2-3; DNA: TGTGCCAGCAGCAATCCGGGACTAGCAATATCAGATACGCAGTATTTT; CDR3: CASSNPGLAISDTQYF
D: TRBD1; size: NA; V: TRBV2; J: TRBJ2-2; DNA: TGTGCCAGCAGTGAAACAGACAGGGGAAGGGGGGAGCTGTTTTTT; CDR3: CASSETDRGRGELFF
D: NA; size: NA; V: TRBV2; J: TRBJ1-1; DNA: TGTGCCAGCAGTGTTCAGGGGACGGGTGAAGCTTTCTTT; CDR3: CASSVQGTGEAFF
D: NA; size: once; V: TRBV28; J: TRBJ2-5; DNA: TGTGCCAGCAGTTGGGCCGGTTCAAGTCGAGAGACCCAGTACTTC; CDR3: CASSWAGSSRETQYF
D: NA; size: NA; V: TRBV7-9; J: TRBJ1-1; DNA: TGTGCCAGCAGCTTACCAAGGCGGGACACTGAAGCTTTCTTT; CDR3: CASSLPRRDTEAFF
D: TRBD2; size: NA; V: TRBV3-1/TRBV3-2; J: TRBJ2-7; DNA: TGTGCCGGCAGCCGCACCCGGAGGGGCAGGTTCGGGACTAGCGGGATGACGAGCTCCTACGAGCAGTACTTC; CDR3: CAGSRTRRGRFGTSGMTSSYEQYF
D: TRBD1; size: once; V: TRBV18; J: TRBJ1-4; DNA: TGTGCCAGCCGACCGGGACAGGGGAATGAAAAACTGTTTTTT; CDR3: CASRPGQGNEKLFF
D: NA; size: NA; V: TRBV13; J: TRBJ1-1; DNA: TGTGCCAGCAGCTTAGGCCTAATGTTTTCCGATCGGGGTCCTGAAGCTTTCTTT; CDR3: CASSLGLMFSDRGPEAFF
D: TRBD2; size: NA; V: TRBV7-3; J: TRBJ2-1; DNA: TGTGCCAGCAGCTCCCTCCCGCGGACTAGCGGGGGTCACAATGAGCAGTTCTTC; CDR3: CASSSLPRTSGGHNEQFF
D: NA; size: once; V: TRBV18; J: TRBJ1-2; DNA: TGTGCCAGCTCACCGCTTTGGGACAAGGACTATGGCTACACCTTC; CDR3: CASSPLWDKDYGYTF
D: TRBD1; size: NA; V: TRBV28; J: TRBJ1-1; DNA: TGTGCCAGCAGTACCCAGCAGGGGGCACGCACTGAAGCTTTCTTT; CDR3: CASSTQQGARTEAFF
D: NA; size: NA; V: TRBV3-1/TRBV3-2; J: TRBJ1-1; DNA: TGTGCCAGCAGCCAAGCAATGGCCACTGAAGCTTTCTTT; CDR3: CASSQAMATEAFF
D: NA; size: NA; V: TRBV28; J: TRBJ2-7; DNA: TGTGCCAGCAGTTGGGGACTTCACTCCTACGAGCAGTACTTC; CDR3: CASSWGLHSYEQYF
D: TRBD1; size: NA; V: TRBV27; J: TRBJ1-5; DNA: TGTGCCAGCAGTTGGGAACAGGGGAAGACCCAGCATTTT; CDR3: CASSWEQGKTQHF
D: TRBD2; size: few; V: TRBV29-1; J: TRBJ2-7; DNA: TGCAGCGCCGGGGGGGCAGGCTACGAGCAGTACTTC; CDR3: CSAGGAGYEQYF
D: TRBD2; size: NA; V: TRBV4-1; J: TRBJ2-2; DNA: TGCGCCAGCAGCCAATTGCCGGGACTAGCCAACACCGGGGAGCTGTTTTTT; CDR3: CASSQLPGLANTGELFF
D: NA; size: NA; V: TRBV3-1/TRBV3-2; J: TRBJ2-1; DNA: TGTGCCAGCAGTCAAAGAGGAGCTGGGGCTGAGCAGTTCTTC; CDR3: CASSQRGAGAEQFF
D: NA; size: few; V: TRBV6-5; J: TRBJ1-2; DNA: TGTGCCAGCAGGGCGACAAATAACTATGGCTACACCTTC; CDR3: CASRATNNYGYTF
D: TRBD1; size: once; V: TRBV5-4; J: TRBJ1-2; DNA: TGTGCCAGCAGCCGGGACAGGGTTCCAGGAGGCTACACCTTC; CDR3: CASSRDRVPGGYTF
D: TRBD1; size: NA; V: TRBV5-4; J: TRBJ2-7; DNA: TGTGCCAGCAGCTCCAAGACAGGGCACTCCTACGAGCAGTACTTC; CDR3: CASSSKTGHSYEQYF
D: TRBD2; size: NA; V: TRBV11-2; J: TRBJ2-5; DNA: TGTGCCAGCAGCCCATCTAGCGGGAGAGGAGAGACCCAGTACTTC; CDR3: CASSPSSGRGETQYF
D: NA; size: NA; V: TRBV20-1; J: TRBJ2-1; DNA: TGCAGTGCTAGGCACACCAATGAGCAGTTCTTC; CDR3: CSARHTNEQFF
D: NA; size: NA; V: TRBV7-6; J: TRBJ1-1; DNA: TGTGCCAGCAGCTTAGTGGGGCCGCACACTGAAGCTTTCTTT; CDR3: CASSLVGPHTEAFF
D: NA; size: once; V: TRBV19; J: TRBJ1-6; DNA: TGTGCCAGTAGAACCGGGACCGCTGCGGGAGGTTCACCCCTCCACTTT; CDR3: CASRTGTAAGGSPLHF
D: NA; size: NA; V: TRBV5-6; J: TRBJ2-7; DNA: TGTGCCAGCAGCAGCAGGTTCCAGTACGAGCAGTACTTC; CDR3: CASSSRFQYEQYF
D: TRBD2; size: NA; V: TRBV18; J: TRBJ2-1; DNA: TGTGCCAGCTCACCGCCTAGCGGGGTAGAGCAGTTCTTC; CDR3: CASSPPSGVEQFF
D: TRBD2; size: many; V: TRBV9; J: TRBJ2-5; DNA: TGTGCCAGCAGCGCCGGGACTAGCGGCCCCCAAGAGACCCAGTACTTC; CDR3: CASSAGTSGPQETQYF
D: TRBD1; size: NA; V: TRBV11-3; J: TRBJ2-3; DNA: TGTGCCAGCAGCCTCCGAACAGGGGCAGATACGCAGTATTTT; CDR3: CASSLRTGADTQYF
D: TRBD2; size: NA; V: TRBV2; J: TRBJ2-3; DNA: TGTGCCAGCAGTGAAGCTAGCGGGAGGGATACGCAGTATTTT; CDR3: CASSEASGRDTQYF
D: TRBD1; size: few; V: TRBV7-6; J: TRBJ2-1; DNA: TGTGCCAGCAGCTTAGAGGGACAGGGCTCAAATGAGCAGTTCTTC; CDR3: CASSLEGQGSNEQFF
D: TRBD1; size: NA; V: TRBV9; J: TRBJ1-3; DNA: TGTGCCAGCAGCGGACAGGGGGCTGGAAACACCATATATTTT; CDR3: CASSGQGAGNTIYF
D: TRBD2; size: NA; V: TRBV15; J: TRBJ2-5; DNA: TGTGCCACCAGCAGCAGACTAGCGGGGAGAGATAGGGGGGAGACCCAGTACTTC; CDR3: CATSSRLAGRDRGETQYF
D: NA; size: once; V: TRBV27; J: TRBJ1-5; DNA: TGTGCCAGCAGGGCTAGGGAGACGAGCAATCAGCCCCAGCATTTT; CDR3: CASRARETSNQPQHF
D: NA; size: once; V: TRBV18; J: TRBJ1-1; DNA: TGTGCCAGCTCACCACCTACAGGGTTGAGGGAAGCTTTCTTT; CDR3: CASSPPTGLREAFF
D: TRBD1; size: NA; V: TRBV18; J: TRBJ1-1; DNA: TGTGCCAGCTCCCCAAGACAGGGATCAGGCACTGAAGCTTTCTTT; CDR3: CASSPRQGSGTEAFF